This TCR beta chain emerged from a study of healthy donors' naive CD4 and CD8 T cells. The CDR3 covers 13 residues. Germline values: CDR1 DFQATT, CDR2 SNEGSKA (reference sequence). V lost 6 bases, J lost 6 bases, and 15 bases lay in between. Each TCR library used 400 to 600 ng of total RNA and a linear amplification protocol. Each CDR3 protein gets one entry after TCRdb re-called the reads with MiXCR. Counted here are about 200,000 distinct CDR3 sequences, nearly 75% occurring once; the ten biggest clones make up about 2.3%. Naive CD4+ cells were sorted as CD4+CD8-CD45RO-CD45RA+; naive CD8+ as CD8+CD4-CD45RA+CD27bright.

Input material: naive CD4+ and CD8+ T cells sorted from blood, pooled from several donors. V gene TRBV20-1 combines with J gene TRBJ2-1; tentative D call: TRBD2 (6 bases). The receptor comes from a pool of human donors in good health; the sample pools cells from several healthy donors. This CDR3 reads CSASAPSVNEQFF. The CDR3 DNA is TGCAGTGCCAGTGCCCCTAGCGTCAATGAGCAGTTCTTC.